The 15 T cell receptor beta chains in this list originate from one sample, sequenced in a study of shared clonotypes between healthy human individuals. Libraries were prepared by immunoSEQ multiplex PCR; TCRdb keeps only in-frame clonotypes and omits some of them. In the table there are about 1.1 million clones, approximately 77% of which are singletons. Sample: memory CD4+ T cells from PBMCs. Subset indicated: CD45RA-negative fraction. These receptors were taken from a young man in good health. Some clones in this sample may be carry-over from other donors' samples.

The rearrangement uses TRBV6-1 and TRBJ2-3, with D unresolved. This CDR3 has 12 amino acids. From germline, CDR1 is MNHNS and CDR2 SASEGT. V was clipped by 11 bases and J by 2 bases, with 11 bases between them. CDR3 in amino acids: CAHGGLTDTQYF. CDR3 DNA sequence: TGTGCCCACGGCGGTCTCACAGATACGCAGTATTTT.

Turning to this clone: The sample contains more than one DNA sequence encoding this CDR3. The chain uses TRBV30 and TRBJ1-3, with D hard to call. V was clipped by 0 bases and J by 4 bases, with 7 bases between them. This CDR3 spans 13 amino acids. Germline-derived CDR1 and CDR2 are GTSNPN and SVGIG (reference sequence). The CDR3 DNA reads TGTGCCTGGAGTGTGACAACCGGAAACACCATATATTTT. Its translation is CAWSVTTGNTIYF.

The chain is built from TRBV15 and TRBJ2-5; possible D gene TRBD1, 5 bases. The CDR3 is 14 amino acids. Trimming took off 0 bases at V and 3 bases at J, with 8 bases between the two ends. Germline V gives CDR1 LNHNV, CDR2 YYDKDF (reference sequence). The CDR3 sequence: CATSRDPGKETQYF. The CDR3 DNA is TGTGCCACCAGCAGAGACCCAGGGAAAGAGACCCAGTACTTC. Supplemented by reference TRBV15 and TRBJ2-5, the full variable domain reads DAMVIQNPRYQVTQFGKPVTLSCSQTLNHNVMYWYQQKSSQAPKLLFHYYDKDFNNEADTPDNFQSRRPNTSFCFLDIRSPGLGDTAMYLCATSRDPGKETQYFGPGTRLLVL.

The rearrangement uses TRBV7-7 and TRBJ2-5; 10 bases agree with TRBD2. The V gene end was trimmed by 1 base and the J gene end by 2 bases; junction bases not matched to a gene: 1. The CDR3 has 15 amino acids. Germline assignment: CDR1 SSHAT and CDR2 FNYEAQ (reference sequence). Written as DNA, the CDR3 is TGTGCCAGCAGCTTAGGGACTAGCGGTCAAGAGACCCAGTACTTC. Amino acid sequence: CASSLGTSGQETQYF.

The V and J genes are TRBV27 and TRBJ2-7; D is perhaps TRBD1 or TRBD2 (5 bases each). The CDR3 totals 16 residues. Germline loops: CDR1 MNHEY, CDR2 SMNVEV (reference sequence). The germline V and J ends were trimmed by 5 bases and 3 bases, with 20 bases remaining between them. CDR3 nucleotide sequence: TGTGCCAGCAGTATACAGGCGGGCGTGCTATTCTACGAGCAGTACTTC. It translates to CASSIQAGVLFYEQYF.

The chain combines TRBV7-6 with TRBJ1-4, with 7 bases matching TRBD1. Germline CDR1 reads SGHVS; CDR2 reads FNYEAQ. The V and J ends lost 5 bases and 2 bases, in that order; junction bases with no gene match: 5. This CDR3 contains 15 residues. The CDR3 DNA reads as TGTGCCAGCAGCCGGGGGACAGCCACTAATGAAAAACTGTTTTTT. It specifies CASSRGTATNEKLFF.

The rearrangement joins TRBV4-2 to TRBJ1-1; D is perhaps TRBD1 (6 bases). V lost 1 base and J lost 2, with 17 bases in between. The germline CDR1 and CDR2 sequences are LGHNA and YNFKEQ. The CDR3 runs 17 residues. For the CDR3, the DNA is TGTGCCAGCAGCCAAGCCTCGCCGGGCAGGGGCAACACTGAAGCTTTCTTT. This encodes CASSQASPGRGNTEAFF.

This chain joins TRBV6-5 and TRBJ1-5, with unresolved D. CDR3 length: 14 amino acids. Germline V CDR1 and CDR2: MNHEY, SVGAGI. Trimming shortened V by 1 base and J by 1 base, and 5 bases separated the two germline ends. Here the CDR3 DNA reads TGTGCCAGCAGTTACTTAGGGAGCAATCAGCCCCAGCATTTT. Translated, it gives CASSYLGSNQPQHF.

This clone was picked up a small number of times. The chain joins TRBV18 to TRBJ2-2; a weak D match, TRBD1 (5 bases). V shed 6 bases and J shed 3 bases, with 11 bases lying between them. The CDR3 length is 14 residues. Germline CDR1 reads KGHSH; CDR2 reads LQKENI. CDR3 bases: TGTGCCAGCTCGCTAGGGGTGGACACCGGGGAGCTGTTTTTT. Its translation is CASSLGVDTGELFF. The whole variable domain, remainder taken from reference TRBV18 and TRBJ2-2, is NAGVMQNPRHLVRRRGQEARLRCSPMKGHSHVYWYRQLPEEGLKFMVYLQKENIIDESGMPKERFSAEFPKEGPSILRIQQVVRGDSAAYFCASSLGVDTGELFFGEGSRLTVL.

The chain employs TRBV7-2 and TRBJ1-2, with TRBD1 matching over 8 bases. CDR1 and CDR2 from the germline V gene are SGHTA and FQGNSA. V was pared by 5 bases and J by 3 bases, with 5 bases of the junction left unmatched. The CDR3 contains 14 residues. CDR3 residues: CASSTLTGDYGYTF. The DNA for the CDR3 is TGTGCCAGCAGCACGTTGACAGGGGACTATGGCTACACCTTC.

The chain combines TRBV27 with TRBJ1-1; D uncertain. Trimming left V 3 bases short and J 11 bases short, with 4 bases between. The CDR3 length is 9 residues. Germline V gene lookup returns CDR1 MNHEY and CDR2 SMNVEV (reference sequence). The CDR3 spells CASSLYAFF. The CDR3 nucleotides are TGTGCCAGCAGTTTGTATGCTTTCTTT.

The CDR3 region has the DNA TGTGCCAGCAGTTACAGTGGGGGGCTCGGAAACATTCAGTACTTC. This sequence encodes CASSYSGGLGNIQYF. The rearrangement joins TRBV6-6 to TRBJ2-4; perhaps D is TRBD1 or TRBD2 (6 bases each). Germline values: CDR1 MNHNY, CDR2 SVGAGI (reference sequence). The V gene lost 2 bases and the J gene lost 6 bases, with 14 bases spanning the gap. This CDR3 has 15 residues.

V gene TRBV5-4 combines with J gene TRBJ1-1; 7 positions match TRBD1. Per the germline V gene, CDR1 is SGHNT and CDR2 is YYREEE (reference sequence). The V gene end was trimmed by 2 bases and the J gene end by 4 bases; junction bases not matched to a gene: 8. This CDR3 has 15 amino acids. The CDR3, as DNA: TGTGCCAGCAGCTTCCGATTGACAGGGCCCACTGAAGCTTTCTTT. The encoded protein is CASSFRLTGPTEAFF. The variable domain in full, with the rest retrieved from reference TRBV5-4 and TRBJ1-1, is ETGVTQSPTHLIKTRGQQVTLRCSSQSGHNTVSWYQQALGQGPQFIFQYYREEENGRGNFPPRFSGLQFPNYSSELNVNALELDDSALYLCASSFRLTGPTEAFFGQGTRLTVV.

This clone came up once. The chain carries TRBV21-1 and TRBJ2-3; no check of the table's D call, TRBD2, against the DNA was made. TRBV21-1 is designated a pseudogene. The CDR3 sequence is 19 residues long. CDR3 nucleotide sequence: TGTGCCAGCAGCAAATGTCGGAGGACTAACGCCCTTGGGGGGGATACGCAGTATTTT. Its translation is CASSKCRRTNALGGDTQYF.

The gene calls are TRBV18 and TRBJ2-5; D is unclear. The V end was cut by 6 bases, the J end by 1 base, with 6 bases between. From germline, CDR1 is KGHSH and CDR2 LQKENI. The CDR3 loop spans 12 amino acids. The CDR3 spells CASSAFQETQYF. CDR3 nucleotides: TGTGCCAGCTCGGCTTTCCAAGAGACCCAGTACTTC.